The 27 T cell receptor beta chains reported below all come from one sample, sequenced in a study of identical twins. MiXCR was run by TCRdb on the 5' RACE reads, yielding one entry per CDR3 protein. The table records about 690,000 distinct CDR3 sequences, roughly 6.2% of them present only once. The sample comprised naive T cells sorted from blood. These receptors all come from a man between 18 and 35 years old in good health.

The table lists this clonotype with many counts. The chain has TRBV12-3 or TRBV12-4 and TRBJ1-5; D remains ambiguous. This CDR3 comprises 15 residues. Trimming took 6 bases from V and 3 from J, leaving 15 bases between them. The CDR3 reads CASRLHEASNQPQHF. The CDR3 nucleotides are TGTGCCAGCAGGCTTCACGAGGCCTCCAATCAGCCCCAGCATTTT.

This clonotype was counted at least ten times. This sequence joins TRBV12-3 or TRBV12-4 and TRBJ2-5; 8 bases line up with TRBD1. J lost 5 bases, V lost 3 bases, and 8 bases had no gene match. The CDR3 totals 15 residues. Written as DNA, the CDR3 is TGTGCCAGCAGTTTTTACCAGGGGGCATGGGAGACCCAGTACTTC. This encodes CASSFYQGAWETQYF.

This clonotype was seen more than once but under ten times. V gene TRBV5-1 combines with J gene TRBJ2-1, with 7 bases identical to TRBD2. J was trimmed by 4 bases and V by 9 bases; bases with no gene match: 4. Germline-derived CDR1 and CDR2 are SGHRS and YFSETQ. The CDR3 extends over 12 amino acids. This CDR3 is CATRSGYNEQFF. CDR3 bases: TGCGCCACGCGTAGCGGGTACAATGAGCAGTTCTTC.

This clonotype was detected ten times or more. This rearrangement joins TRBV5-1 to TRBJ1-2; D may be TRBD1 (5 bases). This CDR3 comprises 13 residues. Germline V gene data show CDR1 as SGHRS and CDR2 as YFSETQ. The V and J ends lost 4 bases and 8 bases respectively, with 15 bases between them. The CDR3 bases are TGCGCCAGCAGCACCCGGGACGGAGAGGGCTACACCTTC. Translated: CASSTRDGEGYTF. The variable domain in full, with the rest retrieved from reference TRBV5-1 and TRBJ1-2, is KAGVTQTPRYLIKTRGQQVTLSCSPISGHRSVSWYQQTPGQGLQFLFEYFSETQRNKGNFPGRFSGRQFSNSRSEMNVSTLELGDSALYLCASSTRDGEGYTFGSGTRLTVV.

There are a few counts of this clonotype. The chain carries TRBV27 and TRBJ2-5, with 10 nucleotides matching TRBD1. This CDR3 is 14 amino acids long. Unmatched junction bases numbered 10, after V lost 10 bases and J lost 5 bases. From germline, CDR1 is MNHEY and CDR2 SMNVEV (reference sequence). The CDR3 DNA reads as TGTGCCACCAATAGACAGGGGGCGATGGAGACCCAGTACTTC. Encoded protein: CATNRQGAMETQYF.

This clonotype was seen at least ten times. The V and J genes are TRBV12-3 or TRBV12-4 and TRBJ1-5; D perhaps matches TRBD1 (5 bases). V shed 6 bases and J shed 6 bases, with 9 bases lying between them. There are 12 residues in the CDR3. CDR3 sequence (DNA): TGTGCCAGCAGCATGGGGGGTCAGCCCCAGCATTTT. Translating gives CASSMGGQPQHF.

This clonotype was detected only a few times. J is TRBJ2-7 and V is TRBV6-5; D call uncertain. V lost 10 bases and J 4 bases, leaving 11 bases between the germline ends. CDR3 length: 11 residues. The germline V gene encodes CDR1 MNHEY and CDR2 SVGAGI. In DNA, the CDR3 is TGTGCCACCGGCCCTAAGTACGAGCAGTACTTC. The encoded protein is CATGPKYEQYF.

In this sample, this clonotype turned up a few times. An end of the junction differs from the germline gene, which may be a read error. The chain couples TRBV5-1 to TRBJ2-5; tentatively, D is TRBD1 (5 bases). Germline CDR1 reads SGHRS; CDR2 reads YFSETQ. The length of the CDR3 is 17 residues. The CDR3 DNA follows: TGCGCCAACAGCTTGGAGAGCAGGGCGGTGTATCAAGAGACCCAGTACTTC. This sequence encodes CANSLESRAVYQETQYF. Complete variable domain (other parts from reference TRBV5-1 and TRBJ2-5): KAGVTQTPRYLIKTRGQQVTLSCSPISGHRSVSWYQQTPGQGLQFLFEYFSETQRNKGNFPGRFSGRQFSNSRSEMNVSTLELGDSALYLCANSLESRAVYQETQYFGPGTRLLVL.

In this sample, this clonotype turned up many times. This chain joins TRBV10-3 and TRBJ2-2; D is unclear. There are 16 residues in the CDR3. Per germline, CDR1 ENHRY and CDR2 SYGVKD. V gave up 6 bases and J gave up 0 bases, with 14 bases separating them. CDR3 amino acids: CAIREGSLANTGELFF. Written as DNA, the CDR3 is TGTGCCATCAGGGAAGGCAGTCTTGCGAACACCGGGGAGCTGTTTTTT.

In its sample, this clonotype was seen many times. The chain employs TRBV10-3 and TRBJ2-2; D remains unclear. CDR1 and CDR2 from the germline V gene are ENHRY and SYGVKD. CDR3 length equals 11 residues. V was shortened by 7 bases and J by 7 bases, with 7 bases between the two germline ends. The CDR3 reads CAITIYGELFF. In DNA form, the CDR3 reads TGTGCCATCACCATTTACGGGGAGCTGTTTTTT.

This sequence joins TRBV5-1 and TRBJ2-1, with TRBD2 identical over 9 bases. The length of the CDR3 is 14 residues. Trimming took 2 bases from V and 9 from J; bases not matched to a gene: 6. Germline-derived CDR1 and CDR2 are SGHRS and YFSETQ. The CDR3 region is CASSFGTSNGEQFF. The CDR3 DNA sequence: TGCGCCAGCAGCTTCGGGACTAGCAACGGTGAGCAGTTCTTC.

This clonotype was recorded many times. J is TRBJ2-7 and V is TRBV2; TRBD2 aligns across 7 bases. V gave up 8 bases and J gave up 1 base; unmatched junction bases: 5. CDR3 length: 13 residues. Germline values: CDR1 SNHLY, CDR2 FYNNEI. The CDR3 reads CASRPSGSYEQYF. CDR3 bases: TGTGCCAGCCGGCCTAGCGGTTCCTACGAGCAGTACTTC.

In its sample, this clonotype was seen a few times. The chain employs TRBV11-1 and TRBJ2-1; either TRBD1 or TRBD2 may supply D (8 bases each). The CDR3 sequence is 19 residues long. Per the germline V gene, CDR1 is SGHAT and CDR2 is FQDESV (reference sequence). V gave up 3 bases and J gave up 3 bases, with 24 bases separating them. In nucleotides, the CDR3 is TGTGCCAGCAGCTTTTATCAGGACAGGGTACTAGCGGTCTACAATGAGCAGTTCTTC. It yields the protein CASSFYQDRVLAVYNEQFF.

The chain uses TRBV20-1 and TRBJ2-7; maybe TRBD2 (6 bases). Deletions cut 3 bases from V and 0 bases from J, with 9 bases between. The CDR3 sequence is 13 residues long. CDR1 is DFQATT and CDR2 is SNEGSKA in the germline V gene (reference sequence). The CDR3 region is CSARGGPSYEQYF. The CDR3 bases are TGCAGTGCTAGGGGGGGACCCTCCTACGAGCAGTACTTC.

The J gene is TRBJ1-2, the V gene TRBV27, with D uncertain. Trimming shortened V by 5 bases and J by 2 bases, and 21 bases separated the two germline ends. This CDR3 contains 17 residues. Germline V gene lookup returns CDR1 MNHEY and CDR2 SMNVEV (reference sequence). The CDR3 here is CASSPVIGEGTNYGYTF. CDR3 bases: TGTGCCAGCAGTCCTGTAATCGGCGAGGGAACCAACTATGGCTACACCTTC.

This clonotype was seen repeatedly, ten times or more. CDR3 DNA: TGTGCCACCAGTGATTTGGCCCCCACAGATACGCAGTATTTT. Its translation is CATSDLAPTDTQYF. The V and J genes are TRBV24-1 and TRBJ2-3; D not resolved. The CDR3 is 14 amino acids. Germline CDR1 is KGHDR and CDR2 is SFDVKD. Trimming removed 0 bases at V and 2 bases at J, with 5 bases between.

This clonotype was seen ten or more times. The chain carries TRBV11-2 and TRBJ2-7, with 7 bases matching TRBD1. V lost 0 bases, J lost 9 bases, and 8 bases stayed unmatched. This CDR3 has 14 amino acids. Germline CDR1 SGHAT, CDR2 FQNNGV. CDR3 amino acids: CASSLDGFGDRQYV. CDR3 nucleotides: TGTGCCAGCAGCTTAGATGGGTTTGGGGACAGGCAGTACGTC.

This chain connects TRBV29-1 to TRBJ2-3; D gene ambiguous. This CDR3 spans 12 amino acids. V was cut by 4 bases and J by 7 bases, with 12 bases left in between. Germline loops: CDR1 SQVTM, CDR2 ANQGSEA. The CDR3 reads CSVGDWENTQYF. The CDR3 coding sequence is TGCAGCGTTGGAGACTGGGAAAATACGCAGTATTTT.

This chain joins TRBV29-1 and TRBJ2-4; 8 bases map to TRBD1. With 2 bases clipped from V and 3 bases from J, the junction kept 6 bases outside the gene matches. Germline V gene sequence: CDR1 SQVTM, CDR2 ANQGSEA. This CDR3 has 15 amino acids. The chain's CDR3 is CSVEFQGAGKNIQYF. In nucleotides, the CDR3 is TGCAGCGTTGAATTTCAGGGGGCAGGCAAAAACATTCAGTACTTC.

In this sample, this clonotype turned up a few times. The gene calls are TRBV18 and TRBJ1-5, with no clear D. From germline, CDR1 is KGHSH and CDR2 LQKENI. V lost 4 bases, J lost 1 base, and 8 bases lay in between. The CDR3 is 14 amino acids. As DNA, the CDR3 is TGTGCCAGCTCACTACAGAGAAGCAATCAGCCCCAGCATTTT. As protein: CASSLQRSNQPQHF. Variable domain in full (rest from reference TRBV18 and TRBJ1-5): NAGVMQNPRHLVRRRGQEARLRCSPMKGHSHVYWYRQLPEEGLKFMVYLQKENIIDESGMPKERFSAEFPKEGPSILRIQQVVRGDSAAYFCASSLQRSNQPQHFGDGTRLSIL.

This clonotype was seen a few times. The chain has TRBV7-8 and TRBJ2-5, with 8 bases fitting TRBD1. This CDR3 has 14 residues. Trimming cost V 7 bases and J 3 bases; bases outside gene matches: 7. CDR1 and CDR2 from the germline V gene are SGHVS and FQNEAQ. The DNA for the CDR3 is TGTGCCAGCAATCAGGGGGCGCGCAAAGAGACCCAGTACTTC. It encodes CASNQGARKETQYF.

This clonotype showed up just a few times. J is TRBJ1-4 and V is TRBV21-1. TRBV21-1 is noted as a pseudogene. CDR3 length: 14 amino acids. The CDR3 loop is CASSQRLFNEKLFF. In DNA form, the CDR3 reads TGTGCCAGCAGCCAAAGACTCTTTAATGAAAAACTGTTTTTT.

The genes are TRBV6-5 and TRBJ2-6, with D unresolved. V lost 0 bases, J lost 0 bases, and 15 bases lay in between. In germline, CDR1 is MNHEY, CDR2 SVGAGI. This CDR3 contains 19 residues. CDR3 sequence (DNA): TGTGCCAGCAGTTACTCCAGACTCCACCAGAGCTCTGGGGCCAACGTCCTGACTTTC. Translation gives CASSYSRLHQSSGANVLTF.

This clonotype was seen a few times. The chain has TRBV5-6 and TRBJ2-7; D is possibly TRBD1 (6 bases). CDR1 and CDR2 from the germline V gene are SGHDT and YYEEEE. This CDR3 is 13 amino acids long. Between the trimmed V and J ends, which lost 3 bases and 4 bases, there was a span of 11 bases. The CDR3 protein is CASSSRQAYEQYV. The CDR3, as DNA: TGTGCCAGCAGCTCGAGACAGGCTTACGAGCAGTACGTC.

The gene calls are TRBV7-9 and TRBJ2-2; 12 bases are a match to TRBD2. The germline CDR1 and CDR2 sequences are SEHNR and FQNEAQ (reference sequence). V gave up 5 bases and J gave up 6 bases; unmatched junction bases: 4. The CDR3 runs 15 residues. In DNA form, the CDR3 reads TGTGCCAGCAGCATGACTAGCGGGAGTTCCGGGGAGCTGTTTTTT. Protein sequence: CASSMTSGSSGELFF. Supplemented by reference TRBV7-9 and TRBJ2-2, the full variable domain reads DTGVSQNPRHKITKRGQNVTFRCDPISEHNRLYWYRQTLGQGPEFLTYFQNEAQLEKSRLLSDRFSAERPKGSFSTLEIQRTEQGDSAMYLCASSMTSGSSGELFFGEGSRLTVL.

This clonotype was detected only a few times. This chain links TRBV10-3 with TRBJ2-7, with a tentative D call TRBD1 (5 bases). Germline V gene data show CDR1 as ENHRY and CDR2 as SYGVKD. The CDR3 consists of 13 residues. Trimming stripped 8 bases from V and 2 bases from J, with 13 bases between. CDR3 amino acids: CAIAADSPYEQYF. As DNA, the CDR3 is TGTGCCATCGCGGCCGACAGTCCCTACGAGCAGTACTTC.

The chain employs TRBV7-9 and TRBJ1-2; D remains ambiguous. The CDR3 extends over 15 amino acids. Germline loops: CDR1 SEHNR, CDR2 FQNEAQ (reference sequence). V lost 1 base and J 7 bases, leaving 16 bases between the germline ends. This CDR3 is CASSLGPTLEGGYTF. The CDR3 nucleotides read TGTGCCAGCAGCTTAGGCCCGACACTCGAGGGTGGCTACACCTTC.